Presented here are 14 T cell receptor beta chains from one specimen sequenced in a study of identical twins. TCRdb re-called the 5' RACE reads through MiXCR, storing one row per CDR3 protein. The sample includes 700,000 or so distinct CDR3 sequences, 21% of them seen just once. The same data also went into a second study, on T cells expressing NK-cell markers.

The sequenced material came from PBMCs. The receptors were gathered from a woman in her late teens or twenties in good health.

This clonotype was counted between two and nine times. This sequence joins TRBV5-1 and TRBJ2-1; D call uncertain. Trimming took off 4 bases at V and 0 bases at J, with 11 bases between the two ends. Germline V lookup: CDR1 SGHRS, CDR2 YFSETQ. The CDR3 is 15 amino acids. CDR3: CASSRAASSYNEQFF. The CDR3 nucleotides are TGCGCCAGCAGCCGCGCCGCGAGCTCCTACAATGAGCAGTTCTTC. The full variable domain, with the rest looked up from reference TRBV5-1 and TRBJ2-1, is KAGVTQTPRYLIKTRGQQVTLSCSPISGHRSVSWYQQTPGQGLQFLFEYFSETQRNKGNFPGRFSGRQFSNSRSEMNVSTLELGDSALYLCASSRAASSYNEQFFGPGTRLTVL.

The CDR3 sequence: CASSLEGVGYNEQFF. As DNA, the CDR3 is TGTGCCAGCAGCTTAGAAGGGGTAGGGTACAATGAGCAGTTCTTC. The chain has TRBV7-9 and TRBJ2-1, with D perhaps matching TRBD1 (5 bases). Germline V lookup: CDR1 SEHNR, CDR2 FQNEAQ (reference sequence). The ends were cut back, 1 base at V and 4 bases at J, with 11 bases in the middle. This CDR3 has 15 amino acids.

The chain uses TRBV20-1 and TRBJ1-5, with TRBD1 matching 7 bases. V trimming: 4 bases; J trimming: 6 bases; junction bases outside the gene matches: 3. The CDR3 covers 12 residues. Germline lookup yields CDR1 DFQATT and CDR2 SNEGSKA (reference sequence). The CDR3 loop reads CSAKQGGQPQHF. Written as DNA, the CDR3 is TGCAGTGCTAAGCAGGGGGGTCAGCCCCAGCATTTT.

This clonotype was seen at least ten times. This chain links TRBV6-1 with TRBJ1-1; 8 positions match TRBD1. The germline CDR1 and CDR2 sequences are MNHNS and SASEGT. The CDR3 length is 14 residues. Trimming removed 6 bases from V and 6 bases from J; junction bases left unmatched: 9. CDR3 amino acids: CASSIMGQDSEAFF. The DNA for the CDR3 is TGTGCCAGCAGCATTATGGGACAGGACTCTGAAGCTTTCTTT.

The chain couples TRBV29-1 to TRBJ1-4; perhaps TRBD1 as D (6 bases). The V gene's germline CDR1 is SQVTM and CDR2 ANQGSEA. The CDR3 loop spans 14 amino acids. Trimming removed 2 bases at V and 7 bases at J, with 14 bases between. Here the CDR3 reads CSVENRAGGEKLFF. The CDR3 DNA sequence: TGCAGCGTTGAAAACAGGGCCGGAGGTGAAAAACTGTTTTTT.

CDR3 residues: CASSLENRGHREAFF. Here the CDR3 DNA reads TGTGCCAGCAGCTTAGAGAACAGGGGCCATAGAGAAGCTTTCTTT. This rearrangement joins TRBV7-2 to TRBJ1-1; TRBD1 matches 7 bases. This CDR3 is 15 amino acids long. From germline, CDR1 is SGHTA and CDR2 FQGNSA. The ends lost 1 base at V and 8 bases at J; junction bases unmatched: 10.

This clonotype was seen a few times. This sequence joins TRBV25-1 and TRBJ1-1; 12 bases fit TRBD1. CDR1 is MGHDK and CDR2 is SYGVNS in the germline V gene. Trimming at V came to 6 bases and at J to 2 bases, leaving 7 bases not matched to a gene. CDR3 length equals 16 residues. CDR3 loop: CASRPGQGAFNTEAFF. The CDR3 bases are TGTGCCAGCAGGCCGGGACAGGGGGCGTTTAACACTGAAGCTTTCTTT.

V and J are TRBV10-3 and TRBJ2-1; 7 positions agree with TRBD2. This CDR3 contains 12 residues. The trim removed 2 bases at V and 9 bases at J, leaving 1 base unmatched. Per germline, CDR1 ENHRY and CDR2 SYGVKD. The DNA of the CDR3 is TGTGCCATCAGTGAGGGGGGGGGTGAGCAGTTCTTC. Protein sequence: CAISEGGGEQFF.

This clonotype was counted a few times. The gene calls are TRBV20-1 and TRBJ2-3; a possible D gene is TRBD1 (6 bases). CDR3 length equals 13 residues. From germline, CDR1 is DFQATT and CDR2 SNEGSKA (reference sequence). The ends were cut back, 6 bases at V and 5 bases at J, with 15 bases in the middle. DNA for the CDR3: TGCAGTGCGCCAAGGGGGAGTAGAGATACGCAGTATTTT. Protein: CSAPRGSRDTQYF.

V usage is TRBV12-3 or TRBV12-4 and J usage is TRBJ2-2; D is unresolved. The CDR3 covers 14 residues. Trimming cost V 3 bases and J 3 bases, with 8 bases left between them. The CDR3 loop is CASSFGVHTGELFF. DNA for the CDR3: TGTGCCAGCAGTTTTGGGGTTCACACCGGGGAGCTGTTTTTT.

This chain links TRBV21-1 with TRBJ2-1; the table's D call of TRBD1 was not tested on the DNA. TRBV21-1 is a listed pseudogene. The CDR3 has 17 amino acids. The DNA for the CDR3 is TGTGCCAGCAGCAAAGTCGATAGGGGACAGGGGTTTGATGAGCAGTTCTTC. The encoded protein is CASSKVDRGQGFDEQFF.

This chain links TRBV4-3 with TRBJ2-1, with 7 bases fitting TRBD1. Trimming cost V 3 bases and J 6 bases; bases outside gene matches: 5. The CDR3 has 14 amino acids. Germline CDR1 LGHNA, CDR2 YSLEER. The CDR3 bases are TGCGCCAGCAGCCATATTGACAGGGTCAATGAGCAGTTCTTC. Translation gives CASSHIDRVNEQFF.

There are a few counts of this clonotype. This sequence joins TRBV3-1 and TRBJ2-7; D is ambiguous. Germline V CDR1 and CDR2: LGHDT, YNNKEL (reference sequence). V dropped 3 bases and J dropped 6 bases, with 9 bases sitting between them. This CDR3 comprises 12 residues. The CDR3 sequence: CASSHYGGEQYF. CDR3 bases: TGTGCCAGCAGCCATTATGGTGGCGAGCAGTACTTC.

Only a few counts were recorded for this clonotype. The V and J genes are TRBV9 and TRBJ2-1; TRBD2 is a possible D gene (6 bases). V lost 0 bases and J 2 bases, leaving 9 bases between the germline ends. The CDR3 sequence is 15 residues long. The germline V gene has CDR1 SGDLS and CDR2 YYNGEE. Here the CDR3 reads CASSVDSGAYNEQFF. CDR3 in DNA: TGTGCCAGCAGCGTAGATAGCGGAGCCTACAATGAGCAGTTCTTC.